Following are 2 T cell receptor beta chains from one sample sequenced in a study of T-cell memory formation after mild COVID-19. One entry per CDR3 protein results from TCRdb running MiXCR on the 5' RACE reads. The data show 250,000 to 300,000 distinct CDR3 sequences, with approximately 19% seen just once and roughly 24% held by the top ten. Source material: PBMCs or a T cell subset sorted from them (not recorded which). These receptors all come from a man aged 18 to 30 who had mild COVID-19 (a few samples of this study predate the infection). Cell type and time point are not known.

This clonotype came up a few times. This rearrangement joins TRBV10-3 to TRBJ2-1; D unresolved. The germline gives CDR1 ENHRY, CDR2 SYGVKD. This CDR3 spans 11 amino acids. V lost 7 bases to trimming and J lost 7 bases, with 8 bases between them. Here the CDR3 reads CAIKQQNEQFF. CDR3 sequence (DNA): TGTGCCATCAAACAGCAAAATGAGCAGTTCTTC.

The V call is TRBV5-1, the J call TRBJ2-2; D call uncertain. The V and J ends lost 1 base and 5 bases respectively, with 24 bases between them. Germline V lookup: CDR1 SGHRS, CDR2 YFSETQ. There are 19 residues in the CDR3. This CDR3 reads CASSLPAPLQRRWTGELFF. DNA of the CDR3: TGCGCCAGCAGCTTGCCCGCCCCCCTACAGAGGAGATGGACCGGGGAGCTGTTTTTT.